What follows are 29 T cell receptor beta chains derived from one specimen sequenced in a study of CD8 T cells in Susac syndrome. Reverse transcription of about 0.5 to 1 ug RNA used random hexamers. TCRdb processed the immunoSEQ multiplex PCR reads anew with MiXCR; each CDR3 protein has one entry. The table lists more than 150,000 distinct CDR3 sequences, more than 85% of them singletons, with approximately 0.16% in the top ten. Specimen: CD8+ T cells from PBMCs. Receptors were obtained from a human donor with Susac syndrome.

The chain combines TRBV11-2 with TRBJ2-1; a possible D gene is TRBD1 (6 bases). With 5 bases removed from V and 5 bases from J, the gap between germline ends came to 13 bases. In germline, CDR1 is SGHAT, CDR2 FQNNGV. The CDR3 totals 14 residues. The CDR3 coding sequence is TGTGCCAGCAGCGGAACACAGGGACACAATGAGCAGTTCTTC. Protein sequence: CASSGTQGHNEQFF. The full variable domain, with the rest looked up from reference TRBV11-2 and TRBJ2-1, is EAGVAQSPRYKIIEKRQSVAFWCNPISGHATLYWYQQILGQGPKLLIQFQNNGVVDDSQLPKDRFSAERLKGVDSTLKIQPAKLEDSAVYLCASSGTQGHNEQFFGPGTRLTVL.

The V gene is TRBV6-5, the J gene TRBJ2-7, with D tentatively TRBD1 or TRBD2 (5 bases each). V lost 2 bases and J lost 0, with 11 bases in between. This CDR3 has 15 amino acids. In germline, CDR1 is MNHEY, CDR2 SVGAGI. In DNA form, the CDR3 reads TGTGCCAGCAGTTACGGTGGGACGGACTCCTACGAGCAGTACTTC. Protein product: CASSYGGTDSYEQYF.

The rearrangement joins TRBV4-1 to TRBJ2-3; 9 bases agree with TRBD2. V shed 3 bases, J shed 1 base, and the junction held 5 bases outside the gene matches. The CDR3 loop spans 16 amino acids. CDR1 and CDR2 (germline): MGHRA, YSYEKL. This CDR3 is CASSQVLAGGTDTQYF. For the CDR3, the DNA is TGCGCCAGCAGCCAGGTACTAGCGGGTGGCACAGATACGCAGTATTTT.

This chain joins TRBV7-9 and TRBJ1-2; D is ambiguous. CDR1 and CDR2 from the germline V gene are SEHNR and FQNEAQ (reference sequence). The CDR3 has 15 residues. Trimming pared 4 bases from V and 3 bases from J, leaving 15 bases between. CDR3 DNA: TGTGCCAGCAGCTCGATAGTCGAGGGCTACTATGGCTACACCTTC. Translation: CASSSIVEGYYGYTF.

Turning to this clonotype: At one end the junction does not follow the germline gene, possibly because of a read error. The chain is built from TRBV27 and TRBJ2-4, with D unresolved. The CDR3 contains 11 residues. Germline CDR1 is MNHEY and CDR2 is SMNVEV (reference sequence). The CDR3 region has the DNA TGTGCCAGCAGTTTAGGGAACATTCAATACTTC. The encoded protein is CASSLGNIQYF.

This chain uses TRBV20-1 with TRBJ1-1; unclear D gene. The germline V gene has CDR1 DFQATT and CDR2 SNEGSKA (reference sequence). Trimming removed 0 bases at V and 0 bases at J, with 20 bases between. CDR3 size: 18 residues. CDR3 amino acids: CSARDIVLVGKLNTEAFF. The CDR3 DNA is TGCAGTGCTAGAGATATAGTTCTTGTGGGGAAATTGAACACTGAAGCTTTCTTT.

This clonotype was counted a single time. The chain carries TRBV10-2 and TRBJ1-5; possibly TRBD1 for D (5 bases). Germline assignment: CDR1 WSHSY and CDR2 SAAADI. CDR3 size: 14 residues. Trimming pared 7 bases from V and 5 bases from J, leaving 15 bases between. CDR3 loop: CASTPGTMYQPQHF. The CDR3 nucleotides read TGCGCCAGCACTCCAGGGACGATGTATCAGCCCCAGCATTTT.

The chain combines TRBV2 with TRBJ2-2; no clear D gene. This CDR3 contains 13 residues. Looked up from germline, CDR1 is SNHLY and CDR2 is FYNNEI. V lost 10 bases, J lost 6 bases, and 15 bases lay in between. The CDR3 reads CAIDTELAGELFF. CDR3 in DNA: TGTGCCATCGACACCGAGCTGGCCGGGGAGCTGTTTTTT. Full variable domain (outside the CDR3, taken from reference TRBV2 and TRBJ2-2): EPEVTQTPSHQVTQMGQEVILRCVPISNHLYFYWYRQILGQKVEFLVSFYNNEISEKSEIFDDQFSVERPDGSNFTLKIRSTKLEDSAMYFCAIDTELAGELFFGEGSRLTVL.

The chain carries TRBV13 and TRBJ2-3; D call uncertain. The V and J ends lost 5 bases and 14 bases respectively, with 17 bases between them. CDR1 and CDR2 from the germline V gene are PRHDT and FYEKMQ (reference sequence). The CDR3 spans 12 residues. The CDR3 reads CASSPTGPDVYF. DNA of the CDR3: TGTGCCAGCAGCCCGACGGGCCCAGACGTGTATTTT.

The CDR3 spells CASSRQKQETQYF. The CDR3 nucleotides are TGTGCCAGCAGTAGGCAGAAACAAGAGACCCAGTACTTC. The J gene is TRBJ2-5, the V gene TRBV6-5; D uncertain. Trimming took 5 bases from V and 2 from J, leaving 9 bases between them. This CDR3 spans 13 amino acids. Germline values: CDR1 MNHEY, CDR2 SVGAGI.

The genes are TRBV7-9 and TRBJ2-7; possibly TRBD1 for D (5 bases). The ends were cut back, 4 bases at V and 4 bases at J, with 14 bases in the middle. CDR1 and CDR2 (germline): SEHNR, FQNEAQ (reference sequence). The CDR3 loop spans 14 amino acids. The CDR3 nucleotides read TGTGCCAGCAGCTCTAGGTCGACAGTATACGAGCAGTACTTC. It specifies CASSSRSTVYEQYF.

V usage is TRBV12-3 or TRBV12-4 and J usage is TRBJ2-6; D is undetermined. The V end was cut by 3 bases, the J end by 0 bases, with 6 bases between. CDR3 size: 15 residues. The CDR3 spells CASSFEFSGANVLTF. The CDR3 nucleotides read TGTGCCAGCAGTTTCGAATTCTCTGGGGCCAACGTCCTGACTTTC.

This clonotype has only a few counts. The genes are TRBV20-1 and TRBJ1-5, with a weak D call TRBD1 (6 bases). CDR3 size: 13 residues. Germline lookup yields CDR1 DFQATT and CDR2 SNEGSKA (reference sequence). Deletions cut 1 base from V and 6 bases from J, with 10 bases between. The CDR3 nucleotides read TGCAGTGCTAGAGGGCAGGGGCTTCAGCCCCAGCATTTT. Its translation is CSARGQGLQPQHF.

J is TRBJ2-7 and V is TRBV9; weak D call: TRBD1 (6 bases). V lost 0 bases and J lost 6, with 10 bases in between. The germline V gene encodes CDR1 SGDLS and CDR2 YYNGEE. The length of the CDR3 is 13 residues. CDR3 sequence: CASSVGGQGEQYF. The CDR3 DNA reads TGTGCCAGCAGCGTAGGGGGGCAAGGCGAGCAGTACTTC.

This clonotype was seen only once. The DNA of the CDR3 is TGTGCCAGCAGTGAAACGAGACTAGCGGGAGGTGAGCAGTTCTTC. This sequence encodes CASSETRLAGGEQFF. The rearrangement uses TRBV6-1 and TRBJ2-1; 13 positions agree with TRBD2. CDR1 and CDR2 from the germline V gene are MNHNS and SASEGT. V shed 2 bases, J shed 9 bases, and the junction held 4 bases outside the gene matches. The CDR3 sequence is 15 residues long.

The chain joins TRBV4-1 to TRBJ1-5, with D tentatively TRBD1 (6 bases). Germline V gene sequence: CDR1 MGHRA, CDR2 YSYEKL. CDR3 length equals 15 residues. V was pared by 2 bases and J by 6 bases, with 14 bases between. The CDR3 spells CASSQPSGGIQPQHF. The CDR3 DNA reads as TGCGCCAGCAGCCAACCGTCCGGGGGCATTCAGCCCCAGCATTTT.

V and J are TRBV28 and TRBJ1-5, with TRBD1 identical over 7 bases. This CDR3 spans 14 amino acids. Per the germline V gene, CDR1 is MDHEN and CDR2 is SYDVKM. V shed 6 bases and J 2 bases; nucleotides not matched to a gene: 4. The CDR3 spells CASRAGGGNQPQHF. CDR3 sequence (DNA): TGTGCCAGCAGGGCAGGGGGAGGCAATCAGCCCCAGCATTTT.

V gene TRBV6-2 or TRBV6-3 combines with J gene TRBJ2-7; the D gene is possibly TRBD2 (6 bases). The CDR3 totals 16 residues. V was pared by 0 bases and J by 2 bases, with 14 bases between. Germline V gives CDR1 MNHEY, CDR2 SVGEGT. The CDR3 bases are TGTGCCAGCAGTTACTCGATAGCGGATCCCCCCTACGAGCAGTACTTC. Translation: CASSYSIADPPYEQYF.

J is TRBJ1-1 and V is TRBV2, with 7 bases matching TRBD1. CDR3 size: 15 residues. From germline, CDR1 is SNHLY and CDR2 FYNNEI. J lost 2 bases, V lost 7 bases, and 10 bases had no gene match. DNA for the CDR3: TGTGCCAGCATTGCGGGTCGACAGGGAAACACTGAAGCTTTCTTT. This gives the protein CASIAGRQGNTEAFF.

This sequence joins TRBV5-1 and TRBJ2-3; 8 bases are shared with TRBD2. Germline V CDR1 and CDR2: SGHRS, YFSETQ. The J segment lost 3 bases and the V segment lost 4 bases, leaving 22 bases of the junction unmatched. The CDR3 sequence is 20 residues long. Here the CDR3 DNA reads TGCGCCAGCAGCCCCTCCGGAGATCCCAGCGGGAGTGGATGGACAGATACGCAGTATTTT. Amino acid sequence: CASSPSGDPSGSGWTDTQYF.

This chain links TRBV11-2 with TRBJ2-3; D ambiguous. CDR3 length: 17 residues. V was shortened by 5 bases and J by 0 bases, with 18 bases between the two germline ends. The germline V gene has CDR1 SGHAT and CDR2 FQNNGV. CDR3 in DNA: TGTGCCAGCAGCCCTTGGCCCGGCTTAGAAAGCACAGATACGCAGTATTTT. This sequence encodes CASSPWPGLESTDTQYF.

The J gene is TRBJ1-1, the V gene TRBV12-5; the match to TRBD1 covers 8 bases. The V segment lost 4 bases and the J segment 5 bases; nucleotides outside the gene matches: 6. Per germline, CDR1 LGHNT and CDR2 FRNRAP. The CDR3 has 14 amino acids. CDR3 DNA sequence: TGTGCTAGTGGTTCCTTACAGGGGGATACTGAAGCTTTCTTT. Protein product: CASGSLQGDTEAFF.

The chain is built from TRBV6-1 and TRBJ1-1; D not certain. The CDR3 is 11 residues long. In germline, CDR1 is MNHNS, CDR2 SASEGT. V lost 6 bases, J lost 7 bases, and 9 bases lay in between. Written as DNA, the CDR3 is TGTGCCAGCAGCCCCGGCCTTGAAGCTTTCTTT. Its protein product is CASSPGLEAFF.

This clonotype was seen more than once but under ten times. CDR3 in amino acids: CASSVGGNNEQFF. Here the CDR3 DNA reads TGTGCCAGCAGCGTTGGCGGAAACAATGAGCAGTTCTTC. This chain joins TRBV9 and TRBJ2-1; D is uncertain. The V end was cut by 2 bases, the J end by 5 bases, with 8 bases between. The germline CDR1 and CDR2 sequences are SGDLS and YYNGEE. The CDR3 is made up of 13 amino acids.

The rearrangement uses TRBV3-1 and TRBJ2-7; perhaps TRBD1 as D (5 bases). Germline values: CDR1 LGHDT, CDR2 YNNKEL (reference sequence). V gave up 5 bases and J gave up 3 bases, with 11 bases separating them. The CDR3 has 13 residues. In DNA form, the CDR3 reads TGTGCCAGCAGCTACAGGAATAACTACGAGCAGTACTTC. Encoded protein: CASSYRNNYEQYF.

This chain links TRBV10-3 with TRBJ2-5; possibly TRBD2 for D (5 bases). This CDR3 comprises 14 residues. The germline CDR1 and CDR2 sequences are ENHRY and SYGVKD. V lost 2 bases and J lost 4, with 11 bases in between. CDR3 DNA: TGTGCCATCAGTGAGGAGGGTGACCTAGAGACCCAGTACTTC. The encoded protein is CAISEEGDLETQYF.

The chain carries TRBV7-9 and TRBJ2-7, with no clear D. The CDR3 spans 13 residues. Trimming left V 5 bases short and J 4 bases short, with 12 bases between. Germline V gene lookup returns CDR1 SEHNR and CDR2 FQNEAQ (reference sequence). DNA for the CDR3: TGTGCCAGCAGCCGCGATCCAGTTTACGAGCAGTACTTC. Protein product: CASSRDPVYEQYF.

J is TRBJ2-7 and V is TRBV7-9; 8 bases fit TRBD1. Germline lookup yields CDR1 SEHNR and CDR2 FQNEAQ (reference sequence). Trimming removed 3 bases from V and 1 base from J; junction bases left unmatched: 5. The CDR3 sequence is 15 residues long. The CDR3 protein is CASSLDRAASYEQYF. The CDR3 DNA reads TGTGCCAGCAGCTTGGACAGGGCCGCATCCTACGAGCAGTACTTC.

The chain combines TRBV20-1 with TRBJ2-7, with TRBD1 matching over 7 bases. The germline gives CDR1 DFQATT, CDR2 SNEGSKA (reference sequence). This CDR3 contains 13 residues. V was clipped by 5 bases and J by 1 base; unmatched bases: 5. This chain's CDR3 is CSAPGGESYEQYF. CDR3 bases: TGCAGTGCTCCAGGGGGTGAGTCCTACGAGCAGTACTTC.